This is a list of T cell receptor beta chains from one sample in a study of blood T cell repertoires in COVID-19. Produced via immunoSEQ multiplex PCR; TCRdb's table is partial and in-frame only. The sample has 55,000 to 75,000 clones, 84% seen once. The material sequenced was peripheral blood. The receptor set was obtained from a man aged 55 to 70 with COVID-19, enrolled during active disease. Each CDR3 is given with its conserved first and last residue. The D gene is left open where the match is weak. Size values are once, few and many counts, or a class for expanded clones, and some rows have none.

d_call	v_call	clone_size	j_call	cdr3_aa	cdr3_nt
TRBD1	TRBV3-1/TRBV3-2	-	TRBJ1-2	CASSQETGFGFGYTF	TGTGCCAGCAGTCAGGAGACAGGGTTTGGGTTCGGCTACACCTTC
-	TRBV6-1	few	TRBJ2-1	CASSETPRTNNEQFF	TGTGCCAGCAGTGAAACCCCCCGGACTAACAATGAGCAGTTCTTC
TRBD1	TRBV7-3	once	TRBJ2-5	CASRRTGQETQYF	TGTGCCAGCCGTCGGACAGGGCAAGAGACCCAGTACTTC
-	TRBV11-3	-	TRBJ2-1	CASSLTGLDEQFF	TGTGCCAGCAGCTTAACAGGGCTCGATGAGCAGTTCTTC
-	TRBV11-2	-	TRBJ2-1	CASSLLRGNEQFF	TGTGCCAGCAGCTTACTTAGGGGTAATGAGCAGTTCTTC
-	TRBV5-1	-	TRBJ2-2	CASSLETATGELFF	TGCGCCAGCAGCTTGGAGACAGCCACCGGGGAGCTGTTTTTT
-	TRBV19	-	TRBJ2-7	CASSAGTYEQYF	TGTGCCAGTAGTGCAGGGACCTACGAGCAGTACTTC
-	TRBV2	-	TRBJ2-5	CASSRGTPDGETQYF	TGTGCCAGCAGTCGCGGGACTCCTGACGGGGAGACCCAGTACTTC
-	TRBV27	-	TRBJ1-6	CASSYEQENSPLHF	TGTGCCAGCAGTTACGAACAGGAAAATTCACCCCTCCACTTT
TRBD2	TRBV5-6	-	TRBJ2-7	CASRTSGGRYEQYF	TGTGCCAGCAGGACTAGCGGGGGCCGTTACGAGCAGTACTTC
-	TRBV21-1	-	TRBJ1-6	CASSKRRRTGENPPLHF	TGTGCCAGCAGCAAAAGAAGGAGGACAGGGGAGAATCCACCCCTCCACTTT
-	TRBV2	-	TRBJ2-7	CASGGFGEQYF	TGTGCCAGCGGGGGGTTCGGCGAGCAGTACTTC
TRBD1	TRBV28	-	TRBJ1-4	CASSPAGTGLEKLFF	TGTGCCAGCAGTCCAGCCGGGACAGGGCTTGAAAAACTGTTTTTT
-	TRBV19	-	TRBJ1-4	CASSISVDSGEKLFF	TGTGCCAGTAGTATATCGGTCGATTCGGGTGAAAAACTGTTTTTT
-	TRBV11-2	-	TRBJ1-2	CASSPQGYGYTF	TGTGCCAGCAGCCCTCAGGGGTATGGCTACACCTTC
TRBD1	TRBV9	-	TRBJ1-6	CASSVDATGGISPLHF	TGTGCCAGCAGCGTAGATGCCACAGGGGGAATATCACCCCTCCACTTT
TRBD1	TRBV24-1	-	TRBJ2-1	CATSDSNPGQSTYNEQFF	TGTGCCACCAGTGACTCGAACCCGGGACAGAGTACCTACAATGAGCAGTTCTTC
-	TRBV2	-	TRBJ2-1	CASRDLSSYNEQFF	TGTGCCAGCCGGGACTTGAGCTCCTACAATGAGCAGTTCTTC
TRBD1	TRBV2	-	TRBJ1-1	CASKGGTANTEAFF	TGTGCCAGCAAGGGCGGGACAGCGAACACTGAAGCTTTCTTT
-	TRBV7-6	-	TRBJ1-6	CASRSGNSGNSPLHF	TGTGCCAGCAGATCAGGGAACTCGGGTAATTCACCCCTCCACTTT
-	TRBV7-9	-	TRBJ2-7	CASSLGVGAGWVYEQYF	TGTGCCAGCAGCTTAGGTGTTGGGGCAGGGTGGGTCTACGAGCAGTACTTC
-	TRBV7-9	-	TRBJ1-1	CASSLVRQSVMNTEAFF	TGTGCCAGCAGCTTAGTGAGGCAAAGCGTCATGAACACTGAAGCTTTCTTT
TRBD2	TRBV20-1	-	TRBJ2-1	CSASGGGDEQFF	TGCAGTGCGAGTGGGGGGGGTGATGAGCAGTTCTTC
-	TRBV9	few	TRBJ2-2	CASSVRVGGTNTGELFF	TGTGCCAGCAGCGTGAGGGTCGGTGGGACGAACACCGGGGAGCTGTTTTTT
TRBD2	TRBV7-2	-	TRBJ2-5	CASSLLRGSGETQYF	TGTGCCAGCAGCTTATTACGCGGGAGTGGGGAGACCCAGTACTTC
TRBD2	TRBV2	few	TRBJ2-7	CASRAPGGYEQYF	TGTGCCAGCAGGGCTCCGGGAGGTTACGAGCAGTACTTC
TRBD2	TRBV18	-	TRBJ2-4	CASSPSDREGIQYF	TGTGCCAGCTCACCTTCGGACCGGGAGGGCATTCAGTACTTC
-	TRBV2	-	TRBJ1-6	CASSDSGRRGDNSPLHF	TGTGCCAGCAGTGATTCCGGGAGAAGAGGTGACAATTCACCCCTCCACTTT
TRBD2	TRBV7-9	-	TRBJ2-3	CAINLAGGIADTQYF	TGTGCCATCAACCTGGCGGGGGGAATAGCAGATACGCAGTATTTT
-	TRBV18	-	TRBJ1-1	CASSFESTLMNTEAFF	TGTGCCAGCTCATTCGAGTCCACCCTCATGAACACTGAAGCTTTCTTT
TRBD1	TRBV24-1	-	TRBJ2-3	CATSDPGQGFTDTQYF	TGTGCCACCAGTGACCCCGGACAGGGCTTCACAGATACGCAGTATTTT
-	TRBV6-5	-	TRBJ1-6	CASSYTRVPNSPLHF	TGTGCCAGCAGTTACACCAGGGTCCCCAATTCACCCCTCCACTTT
-	TRBV5-1	-	TRBJ2-1	CASSAAARGNEQFF	TGCGCCAGCAGCGCTGCCGCCAGGGGAAATGAGCAGTTCTTC
TRBD1	TRBV5-1	-	TRBJ2-2	CASSLGQGATGELFF	TGCGCCAGCAGCTTGGGACAGGGAGCCACCGGGGAGCTGTTTTTT
-	TRBV6-5	once	TRBJ1-4	CATSSSSTNEKLFF	TGTGCCACCTCAAGCTCTTCAACTAATGAAAAACTGTTTTTT
-	TRBV4-2	-	TRBJ1-2	CASSQDPRANGYTF	TGTGCCAGCAGCCAAGACCCCCGAGCGAATGGCTACACCTTC
TRBD1	TRBV7-2	-	TRBJ2-7	CASSTGTGYYEQYF	TGTGCCAGCAGCACCGGGACAGGGTACTACGAGCAGTACTTC
-	TRBV4-1	-	TRBJ2-7	CASSQETVSYEQYF	TGCGCCAGCAGCCAAGAAACGGTGAGTTACGAGCAGTACTTC
-	TRBV5-1	-	TRBJ2-2	CASSALERGRTGELFF	TGCGCCAGCAGCGCGCTCGAGAGGGGGAGAACCGGGGAGCTGTTTTTT
TRBD1	TRBV3-1/TRBV3-2	few	TRBJ1-5	CASSRQGNQPQHF	TGTGCCAGCAGCCGACAGGGAAATCAGCCCCAGCATTTT
-	TRBV12-3/TRBV12-4	-	TRBJ1-5	CASSLGGQPQHF	TGTGCCAGCAGTTTAGGGGGCCAGCCCCAGCATTTT
TRBD1	TRBV3-1/TRBV3-2	few	TRBJ2-7	CASSPITGGGYEQYF	TGTGCCAGCAGCCCTATAACAGGGGGCGGTTACGAGCAGTACTTC
-	TRBV3-1/TRBV3-2	-	TRBJ1-1	CASSQASGGSIEAFF	TGTGCCAGCAGCCAAGCCTCGGGAGGGAGTATCGAAGCTTTCTTT
-	TRBV5-5	-	TRBJ1-4	CASSSGPFKLFF	TGTGCCAGCAGTTCAGGCCCCTTTAAACTGTTTTTT
-	TRBV7-9	-	TRBJ1-3	CAWNAGSGNTIYF	TGCGCATGGAATGCAGGCTCTGGAAACACCATATATTTT
-	TRBV24-1	-	TRBJ1-2	CATSDRSRVYGYTF	TGTGCCACCAGTGACAGGTCTCGAGTCTATGGCTACACCTTC
-	TRBV30	-	TRBJ1-2	CAWSVEANYGYTF	TGTGCCTGGAGTGTTGAGGCTAACTATGGCTACACCTTC
TRBD2	TRBV2	-	TRBJ2-1	CASSETGTNLNEQFF	TGTGCCAGCAGCGAGACCGGGACTAACTTGAATGAGCAGTTCTTC
-	TRBV30	-	TRBJ2-7	CAWSSPSAVQYF	TGTGCCTGGAGTTCCCCTAGCGCGGTGCAGTACTTC
TRBD2	TRBV9	-	TRBJ2-1	CASSVAGRESYNEQFF	TGTGCCAGCAGCGTAGCCGGGAGGGAGTCCTACAATGAGCAGTTCTTC
TRBD2	TRBV5-1	-	TRBJ2-3	CASSFSGGATDTQYF	TGCGCCAGCAGCTTTAGCGGGGGGGCAACAGATACGCAGTATTTT
TRBD1	TRBV5-1	-	TRBJ1-1	CASSWTGGNTEAFF	TGCGCCAGCAGCTGGACAGGCGGCAACACTGAAGCTTTCTTT
-	TRBV18	-	TRBJ1-1	CASSPADAGTEAFF	TGTGCCAGCTCACCCGCGGACGCGGGCACTGAAGCTTTCTTT